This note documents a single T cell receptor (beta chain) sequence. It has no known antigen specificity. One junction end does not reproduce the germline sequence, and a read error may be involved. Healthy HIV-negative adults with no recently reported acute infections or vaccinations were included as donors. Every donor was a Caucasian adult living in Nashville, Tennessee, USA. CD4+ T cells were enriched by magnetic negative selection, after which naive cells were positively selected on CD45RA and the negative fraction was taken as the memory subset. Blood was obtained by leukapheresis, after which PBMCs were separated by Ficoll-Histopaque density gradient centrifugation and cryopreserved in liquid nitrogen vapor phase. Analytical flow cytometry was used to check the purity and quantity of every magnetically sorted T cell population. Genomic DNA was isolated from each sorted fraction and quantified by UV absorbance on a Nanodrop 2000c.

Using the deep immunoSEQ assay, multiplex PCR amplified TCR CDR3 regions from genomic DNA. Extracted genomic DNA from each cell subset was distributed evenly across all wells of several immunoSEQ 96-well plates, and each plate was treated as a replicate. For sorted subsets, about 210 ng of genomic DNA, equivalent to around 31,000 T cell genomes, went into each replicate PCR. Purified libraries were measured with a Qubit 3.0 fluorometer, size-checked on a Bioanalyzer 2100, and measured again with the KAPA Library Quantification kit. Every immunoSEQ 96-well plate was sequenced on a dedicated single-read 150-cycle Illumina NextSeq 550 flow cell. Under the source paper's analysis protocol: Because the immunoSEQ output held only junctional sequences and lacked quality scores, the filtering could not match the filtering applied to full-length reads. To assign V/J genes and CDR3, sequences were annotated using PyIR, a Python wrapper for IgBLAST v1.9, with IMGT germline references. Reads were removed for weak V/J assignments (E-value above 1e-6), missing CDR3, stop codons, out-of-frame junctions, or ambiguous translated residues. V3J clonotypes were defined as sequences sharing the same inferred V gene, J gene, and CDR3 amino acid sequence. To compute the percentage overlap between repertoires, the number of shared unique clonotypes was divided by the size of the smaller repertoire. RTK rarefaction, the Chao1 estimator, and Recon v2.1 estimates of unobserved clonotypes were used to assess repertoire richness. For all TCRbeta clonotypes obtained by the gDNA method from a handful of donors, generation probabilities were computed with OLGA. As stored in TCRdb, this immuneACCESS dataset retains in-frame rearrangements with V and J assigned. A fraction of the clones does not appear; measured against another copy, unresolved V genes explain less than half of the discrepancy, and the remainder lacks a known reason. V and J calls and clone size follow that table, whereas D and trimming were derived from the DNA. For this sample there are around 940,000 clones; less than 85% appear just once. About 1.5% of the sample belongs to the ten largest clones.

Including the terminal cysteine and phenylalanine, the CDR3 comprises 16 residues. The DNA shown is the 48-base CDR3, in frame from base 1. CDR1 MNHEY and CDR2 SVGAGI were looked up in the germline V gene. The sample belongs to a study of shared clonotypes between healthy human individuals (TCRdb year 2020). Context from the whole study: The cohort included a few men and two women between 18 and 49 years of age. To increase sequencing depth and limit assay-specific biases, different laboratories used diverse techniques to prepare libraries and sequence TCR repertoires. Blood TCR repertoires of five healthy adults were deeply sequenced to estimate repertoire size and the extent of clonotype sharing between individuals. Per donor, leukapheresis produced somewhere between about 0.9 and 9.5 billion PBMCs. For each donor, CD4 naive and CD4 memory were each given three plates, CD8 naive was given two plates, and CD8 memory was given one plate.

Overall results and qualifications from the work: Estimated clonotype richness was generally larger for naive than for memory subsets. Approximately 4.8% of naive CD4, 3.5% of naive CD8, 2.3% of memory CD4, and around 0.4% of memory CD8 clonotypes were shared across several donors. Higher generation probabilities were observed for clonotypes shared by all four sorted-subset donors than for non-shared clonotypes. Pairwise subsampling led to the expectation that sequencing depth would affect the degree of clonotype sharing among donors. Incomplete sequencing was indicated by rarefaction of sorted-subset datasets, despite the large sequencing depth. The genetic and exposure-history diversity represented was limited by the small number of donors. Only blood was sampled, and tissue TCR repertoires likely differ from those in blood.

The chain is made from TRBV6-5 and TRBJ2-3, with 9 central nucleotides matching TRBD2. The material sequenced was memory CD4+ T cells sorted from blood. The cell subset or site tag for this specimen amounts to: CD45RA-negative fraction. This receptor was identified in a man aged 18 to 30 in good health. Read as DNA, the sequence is TGTGCCAGCAGTTACGCCCAAGCGGGGGGCACGGATACGCAGTATTTT. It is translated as CASSYAQAGGTDTQYF.